These 32 T cell receptor beta chains came from one sample sequenced in a study of T cell responses to AZD1222 COVID-19 vaccine. Assay used: immunoSEQ multiplex PCR; TCRdb lists only in-frame clones, some missing. The sample holds some 63,000 clones; 85% to 90% are singletons and the top ten take approximately 6.1%. This specimen was peripheral blood, taken 28 days after the second AZD1222 dose. Receptors were obtained from an adult who received the AZD1222 COVID-19 vaccine.

J is TRBJ1-2 and V is TRBV28; 7 bases align to TRBD1. V was pared by 5 bases and J by 3 bases, with 6 bases of the junction left unmatched. The CDR3 has 14 residues. Germline loops: CDR1 MDHEN, CDR2 SYDVKM. CDR3 sequence: CASSRTGQDYGYTF. DNA for the CDR3: TGTGCCAGCAGTAGGACAGGACAAGACTATGGCTACACCTTC.

The chain joins TRBV6-1 to TRBJ1-5; no clear D gene. The V gene's germline CDR1 is MNHNS and CDR2 SASEGT. The CDR3 has 15 amino acids. V lost 2 bases to trimming and J lost 0 bases, with 8 bases between them. Written as DNA, the CDR3 is TGTGCCAGCAGTGAAATTACGGGTAGCAATCAGCCCCAGCATTTT. Its translation: CASSEITGSNQPQHF.

The chain links TRBV9 to TRBJ2-5; 10 bases agree with TRBD2. The CDR3 covers 14 residues. Germline CDR1 SGDLS, CDR2 YYNGEE. V dropped 2 bases and J dropped 2; count of bases not matched to a gene: 0. CDR3 DNA sequence: TGTGCCAGCAGCGTGACTAGCGGGCAAGAGACCCAGTACTTC. It codes for CASSVTSGQETQYF.

This clone occurred once. The chain has TRBV19 and TRBJ2-2, with no clear D. Trimming pared 3 bases from V and 8 bases from J, leaving 10 bases between. The V gene's germline CDR1 is LNHDA and CDR2 SQIVND (reference sequence). CDR3 size: 13 residues. The CDR3 region has the DNA TGTGCCAGTAGTATCGGATATAGAGGGGAGCTGTTTTTT. As protein: CASSIGYRGELFF.

This chain uses TRBV6-5 with TRBJ2-3; D remains ambiguous. Germline V gives CDR1 MNHEY, CDR2 SVGAGI. V was pared by 6 bases and J by 1 base, with 8 bases between. The CDR3 extends over 13 amino acids. The CDR3 DNA reads as TGTGCCAGCAGAAGGAAAGGCACAGATACGCAGTATTTT. Its translation: CASRRKGTDTQYF.

This chain joins TRBV5-1 and TRBJ1-1; weak D call: TRBD1 (5 bases). Deletions cut 5 bases from V and 1 base from J, with 12 bases between. The CDR3 is 14 residues long. Per germline, CDR1 SGHRS and CDR2 YFSETQ. The CDR3 DNA sequence: TGCGCCAGCAGAGCCGGGGCGCGGAACACTGAAGCTTTCTTT. Residues: CASRAGARNTEAFF.

The rearrangement uses TRBV5-1 and TRBJ1-4, with 8 bases aligning to TRBD1. The CDR3 extends over 15 amino acids. Per germline, CDR1 SGHRS and CDR2 YFSETQ. Trimming took 4 bases from V and 8 from J; bases not matched to a gene: 10. The chain's CDR3 is CASSADRGVAEKLFF. Written as DNA, the CDR3 is TGCGCCAGCAGCGCAGACAGGGGCGTAGCCGAAAAACTGTTTTTT.

In DNA form, the CDR3 reads TGTGCCAGTAGTATAGCGTGGCAGATGGATTCACCCCTCCACTTT. Amino acids: CASSIAWQMDSPLHF. The J gene is TRBJ1-6, the V gene TRBV19; no firm D call. Between the trimmed V and J ends, which lost 1 base and 8 bases, there was a span of 12 bases. The CDR3 sequence is 15 residues long. Germline CDR1 reads LNHDA; CDR2 reads SQIVND (reference sequence).

This clone has just one count. The rearrangement joins TRBV19 to TRBJ1-5; unclear D gene. CDR3 size: 18 residues. Germline assignment: CDR1 LNHDA and CDR2 SQIVND (reference sequence). V was cut by 0 bases and J by 0 bases, with 15 bases left in between. CDR3 coding DNA: TGTGCCAGTAGTATAGATCCGGGTAGGACTTCTAGCAATCAGCCCCAGCATTTT. It codes for CASSIDPGRTSSNQPQHF.

The chain carries TRBV7-9 and TRBJ1-1; the D is unclear. V lost 1 base and J 0 bases, leaving 9 bases between the germline ends. The germline V gene encodes CDR1 SEHNR and CDR2 FQNEAQ (reference sequence). This CDR3 region has 15 residues. The CDR3 protein is CASSLGTGMNTEAFF. CDR3 DNA: TGTGCCAGCAGCTTAGGTACGGGCATGAACACTGAAGCTTTCTTT.

The V gene is TRBV10-3, the J gene TRBJ2-5, with D possibly being TRBD2 (6 bases). This CDR3 contains 14 residues. Germline-derived CDR1 and CDR2 are ENHRY and SYGVKD. V lost 4 bases and J 3 bases, leaving 12 bases between the germline ends. The CDR3 loop reads CAISGVSGEETQYF. DNA of the CDR3: TGTGCCATCAGTGGAGTTTCGGGGGAAGAGACCCAGTACTTC.

This rearrangement joins TRBV10-1 to TRBJ1-6, with D hard to call. This CDR3 comprises 12 residues. Trimming shortened V by 4 bases and J by 13 bases, and 11 bases separated the two germline ends. Germline CDR1 reads WNHNN; CDR2 reads SYGVQD (reference sequence). CDR3 sequence reads: CASSANLGPLHF. The CDR3 DNA is TGCGCCAGCAGTGCCAACTTAGGCCCCCTCCACTTT.

The V call is TRBV24-1, the J call TRBJ2-1, with 7 bases fitting TRBD1. Trimming removed 9 bases from V and 3 bases from J; junction bases left unmatched: 1. There are 12 residues in the CDR3. Germline loops: CDR1 KGHDR, CDR2 SFDVKD. Here the CDR3 DNA reads TGTGCCACCGGGACAGTCTACAATGAGCAGTTCTTC. Translating gives CATGTVYNEQFF.

The chain combines TRBV27 with TRBJ2-1; 11 positions agree with TRBD2. The CDR3 spans 19 residues. V lost 6 bases and J lost 2; bases outside the gene matches: 15. The germline V gene has CDR1 MNHEY and CDR2 SMNVEV (reference sequence). The CDR3 nucleotides are TGTGCCAGCAGACCTATGGGACTAGCGGAGAAGGAGGCCTACAATGAGCAGTTCTTC. Its translation is CASRPMGLAEKEAYNEQFF.

The rearrangement uses TRBV18 and TRBJ2-7, with 7 nucleotides matching TRBD1. V lost 0 bases and J lost 4; bases outside the gene matches: 9. The CDR3 runs 16 residues. Per the germline V gene, CDR1 is KGHSH and CDR2 is LQKENI. In DNA, the CDR3 is TGTGCCAGCTCACCACCTCGACAGGGCCCCTGTTACGAGCAGTACTTC. Protein: CASSPPRQGPCYEQYF.

Concerning this clone: One junction end does not reproduce the germline sequence, and a read error may be involved. The V gene is TRBV6-1, the J gene TRBJ1-6; no clear D gene. This CDR3 is built from 15 residues. Looked up from germline, CDR1 is MNHNS and CDR2 is SASEGT. This CDR3 reads CASSEGVGSNSPPHF. The CDR3 DNA follows: TGTGCCAGCAGTGAGGGAGTTGGCTCAAATTCACCCCCCCACTTT.

V and J are TRBV7-9 and TRBJ1-1; D gene uncertain. The CDR3 extends over 13 amino acids. Germline V gives CDR1 SEHNR, CDR2 FQNEAQ (reference sequence). V gave up 2 bases and J gave up 2 bases, with 6 bases separating them. CDR3 protein: CASSLYTNTEAFF. The CDR3 DNA sequence: TGTGCCAGCAGCTTATACACTAACACTGAAGCTTTCTTT.

The chain carries TRBV29-1 and TRBJ2-3; 8 positions agree with TRBD1. V gave up 4 bases and J gave up 1 base; unmatched junction bases: 7. This CDR3 has 15 residues. The germline gives CDR1 SQVTM, CDR2 ANQGSEA. Here the CDR3 DNA reads TGCAGCGTTGCCCCAGGGGGCGGCGGCACAGATACGCAGTATTTT. It is translated as CSVAPGGGGTDTQYF.

The chain has TRBV11-2 and TRBJ2-3, with unresolved D. The CDR3 is 12 residues long. Germline V gene lookup returns CDR1 SGHAT and CDR2 FQNNGV. Trimming cost V 3 bases and J 5 bases, with 6 bases left between them. CDR3 residues: CASSLIGDTQYF. CDR3 sequence (DNA): TGTGCCAGCAGCTTGATTGGAGATACGCAGTATTTT.

This clone turned up a few times. The V and J genes are TRBV7-9 and TRBJ1-1; D unclear. The V and J ends lost 2 bases and 1 base respectively, with 5 bases between them. The CDR3 is 13 amino acids. Germline-derived CDR1 and CDR2 are SEHNR and FQNEAQ (reference sequence). The CDR3 is CASSLKENTEAFF. In nucleotides, the CDR3 is TGTGCCAGCAGCTTAAAGGAGAACACTGAAGCTTTCTTT.

CDR3 nucleotides: TGTGCCAGCAGCTTGGATGCGGGGACAGGGATCTACGAGCAGTACTTC. This encodes CASSLDAGTGIYEQYF. The V gene is TRBV5-8, the J gene TRBJ2-7, with TRBD1 matching 9 bases. Germline CDR1 SGHTS, CDR2 YDEGEE. After removal of 0 bases from V and 3 bases from J, the junction contained 7 bases not matched to a gene. CDR3 length: 16 residues.

This clone was observed a handful of times. The CDR3 sequence: CASSMVEGYGNTIYF. DNA for the CDR3: TGTGCCAGTAGTATGGTCGAGGGCTATGGAAACACCATATATTTT. This sequence joins TRBV19 and TRBJ1-3; no clear D gene. CDR3 length: 15 residues. The V end was cut by 3 bases, the J end by 3 bases, with 12 bases between. Germline CDR1 is LNHDA and CDR2 is SQIVND (reference sequence).

The chain is built from TRBV10-3 and TRBJ2-7, with 11 positions matching TRBD2. Germline-derived CDR1 and CDR2 are ENHRY and SYGVKD. The CDR3 is 18 amino acids. Losses at the gene ends were 3 bases for V and 0 bases for J; bases not matched to a gene: 10. CDR3 sequence: CAISDPGLAGSSSYEQYF. The CDR3 bases are TGTGCCATCAGTGATCCCGGACTAGCGGGTTCGTCCTCCTACGAGCAGTACTTC.

The V call is TRBV5-1, the J call TRBJ1-1; D gene ambiguous. Looked up from germline, CDR1 is SGHRS and CDR2 is YFSETQ. The length of the CDR3 is 14 residues. Trimming removed 1 base from V and 3 bases from J, with 10 bases in between. In DNA form, the CDR3 reads TGCGCCAGCAGCTTGCGTCCCGGGGACACTGAAGCTTTCTTT. This translates into CASSLRPGDTEAFF.

This chain uses TRBV14 with TRBJ2-7; D remains unclear. Looked up from germline, CDR1 is SGHDN and CDR2 is FVKESK. This CDR3 has 14 residues. The germline V and J ends were trimmed by 1 base and 6 bases, with 13 bases remaining between them. CDR3 amino acids: CASSQVTGVSEQYF. The CDR3 DNA sequence: TGTGCCAGCAGCCAAGTCACGGGCGTGAGCGAGCAGTACTTC. Combining the CDR3 with reference TRBV14 and TRBJ2-7 gives the whole variable domain EAGVTQFPSHSVIEKGQTVTLRCDPISGHDNLYWYRRVMGKEIKFLLHFVKESKQDESGMPNNRFLAERTGGTYSTLKVQPAELEDSGVYFCASSQVTGVSEQYFGPGTRLTVT.

The chain combines TRBV3-1 (or the pseudogene TRBV3-2) with TRBJ1-4; TRBD1 agrees at 11 bases. Germline-derived CDR1 and CDR2 are LGHDT and YNNKEL (reference sequence). With 3 bases clipped from V and 0 bases from J, the junction kept 3 bases outside the gene matches. CDR3 size: 17 residues. The CDR3 loop reads CASSQEGQGATNEKLFF. The CDR3 coding sequence is TGTGCCAGCAGCCAGGAGGGACAGGGGGCAACTAATGAAAAACTGTTTTTT.

The chain has TRBV7-2 and TRBJ1-1; 7 bases are a match to TRBD1. The CDR3 runs 14 residues. V shed 5 bases, J shed 5 bases, and the junction held 8 bases outside the gene matches. In germline, CDR1 is SGHTA, CDR2 FQGNSA. CDR3 sequence (DNA): TGTGCCAGCAGCCCGGGACAGTGGGGAACTGAAGCTTTCTTT. Its translation is CASSPGQWGTEAFF.

This clone showed up just once. The chain couples TRBV12-3 or TRBV12-4 to TRBJ1-3; unclear D gene. Trimming left V 3 bases short and J 1 base short, with 4 bases between. The CDR3 length is 13 residues. The CDR3 region is CASSFSSGNTIYF. The CDR3 DNA follows: TGTGCCAGCAGTTTTTCGTCTGGAAACACCATATATTTT.

This chain connects TRBV2 to TRBJ2-7; unclear D gene. CDR3 length: 15 residues. CDR1 and CDR2 (germline): SNHLY, FYNNEI. The V gene lost 3 bases and the J gene lost 2 bases, with 14 bases spanning the gap. Here the CDR3 reads CASSEGLARTYEQYF. The CDR3 DNA follows: TGTGCCAGCAGTGAGGGGTTGGCTAGAACCTACGAGCAGTACTTC.

This clone was recorded once. The chain links TRBV4-1 to TRBJ2-4; D may be TRBD1 or TRBD2 (5 bases each). Germline lookup yields CDR1 MGHRA and CDR2 YSYEKL. The CDR3 is 16 residues long. V lost 1 base, J lost 6 bases, and 16 bases lay in between. The CDR3 DNA sequence: TGCGCCAGCAGCCAAGGTTTACGGGGCCGTGGAAACATTCAGTACTTC. It yields the protein CASSQGLRGRGNIQYF.

This chain links TRBV5-1 with TRBJ1-4; D perhaps matches TRBD1 (6 bases). V lost 2 bases to trimming and J lost 0 bases, with 20 bases between them. CDR3 length: 19 amino acids. Germline-derived CDR1 and CDR2 are SGHRS and YFSETQ. CDR3 nucleotides: TGCGCCAGCAGCTTACGTCCAACCGGGACATCCTCAACTAATGAAAAACTGTTTTTT. Its translation: CASSLRPTGTSSTNEKLFF. The whole variable domain, filled in from reference TRBV5-1 and TRBJ1-4, reads KAGVTQTPRYLIKTRGQQVTLSCSPISGHRSVSWYQQTPGQGLQFLFEYFSETQRNKGNFPGRFSGRQFSNSRSEMNVSTLELGDSALYLCASSLRPTGTSSTNEKLFFGSGTQLSVL.

CDR3 residues: CASSYNGDTEAFF. The DNA of the CDR3 is TGTGCCAGCAGTTACAACGGGGACACTGAAGCTTTCTTT. V and J are TRBV6-2 or TRBV6-3 and TRBJ1-1; D not certain. Between the trimmed V and J ends, which lost 2 bases and 3 bases, there was a span of 7 bases. The CDR3 runs 13 residues. The germline V gene has CDR1 MNHEY and CDR2 SVGEGT.